This T cell receptor beta chain was sequenced during a study of blood T cell repertoires in COVID-19. Study context: Italy, Spain and the United States were the sources of the convalescent and acute COVID-19 samples. Sources were T cells, B-cell-depleted T cells, or PBMCs; the material itself was cDNA or gDNA.

Seattle cases were enrolled at active infection and followed longitudinally. How the authors handled the data: Amplification with reference gene primers provided the estimates of nucleated cell counts. Assay used: immunoSEQ multiplex PCR; TCRdb lists only in-frame clones, some missing. V and J calls plus clone size are reproduced from that table; the DNA served to infer D and trimming. Among about 370,000 clones, approximately 88% were seen once, and the ten largest hold under 4%. Sequenced: peripheral blood. This TCR derives from a young woman with COVID-19, enrolled during active disease.

The CDR3 reads CASSHGTVEAFF. The CDR3 DNA reads TGTGCCAGCAGCCATGGGACAGTTGAAGCTTTCTTT. The J gene is TRBJ1-1, the V gene TRBV3-1 (or the pseudogene TRBV3-2); 7 bases align to TRBD1. The CDR3 is made up of 12 amino acids. Per the germline V gene, CDR1 is LGHDT and CDR2 is YNNKEL (reference sequence). V lost 3 bases to trimming and J lost 7 bases; unmatched junction nucleotides: 2.